These 7 T cell receptor beta chains came from one sample sequenced in a study of blood T cell repertoires in COVID-19. Measured with immunoSEQ multiplex PCR; TCRdb has only the in-frame clones, and not every one. The sample contains roughly 300,000 clones, more than 75% of which appear only once. Sequencing input: PBMCs or T cells enriched from blood (not recorded which). These receptors were obtained from a woman in her thirties who had recovered from COVID-19.

The chain recombines TRBV12-2 with TRBJ2-2; no DNA check was done on the table's D call, TRBD2. TRBV12-2 is annotated as a pseudogene. CDR3 size: 13 residues. CDR3 protein: CASRFPATGELFF. The CDR3 region has the DNA TGTGCAAGTCGCTTCCCCGCGACCGGGGAGCTGTTTTTT.

With respect to this clone: At the DNA level, this CDR3 is encoded by other sequences in the same sample as well. This sequence joins TRBV9 and TRBJ1-1, with 8 positions matching TRBD1. The germline gives CDR1 SGDLS, CDR2 YYNGEE. The CDR3 is 13 amino acids. J gave up 4 bases and V 2 bases, and 1 base lay outside the gene matches. The DNA of the CDR3 is TGTGCCAGCAGCGTTACAGGGGGCACTGAAGCTTTCTTT. Protein product: CASSVTGGTEAFF.

The V call is TRBV5-6, the J call TRBJ2-1; no firm D call. This CDR3 spans 12 amino acids. The germline V gene has CDR1 SGHDT and CDR2 YYEEEE. V dropped 0 bases and J dropped 11 bases, with 9 bases sitting between them. Here the CDR3 reads CASSLAQAKQFF. As DNA, the CDR3 is TGTGCCAGCAGCTTGGCGCAGGCGAAGCAGTTCTTC.

The CDR3 coding sequence is TGTGCCAGCAGCTTATCAGCAGACAGGGGGCTTACAGATACGCAGTATTTT. Protein: CASSLSADRGLTDTQYF. The rearrangement uses TRBV7-9 and TRBJ2-3; 10 nucleotides line up with TRBD1. V was pared by 2 bases and J by 3 bases, with 8 bases of the junction left unmatched. Germline V gene data show CDR1 as SEHNR and CDR2 as FQNEAQ (reference sequence). The CDR3 loop spans 17 amino acids.

This clone appeared once. V is TRBV27 and J is TRBJ1-1; 7 bases agree with TRBD1. With V trimmed by 6 bases and J by 4 bases, 14 bases remained unmatched. The CDR3 extends over 16 amino acids. The germline V gene has CDR1 MNHEY and CDR2 SMNVEV (reference sequence). The CDR3 DNA reads as TGTGCCAGCAGCCCTAACAGGGGAGCTTGGGTCACTGAAGCTTTCTTT. Its translation: CASSPNRGAWVTEAFF.

The rearrangement links TRBV15 to TRBJ2-6, with D perhaps matching TRBD2 (7 bases). The CDR3 is 17 residues long. Per the germline V gene, CDR1 is LNHNV and CDR2 is YYDKDF (reference sequence). Trimming took off 8 bases at V and 1 base at J, with 18 bases between the two ends. The CDR3 here is CATLPRGAQSGANVLTF. Written as DNA, the CDR3 is TGTGCCACCCTACCCCGGGGGGCGCAATCTGGGGCCAACGTCCTGACTTTC.

The CDR3 nucleotides read TGTGCCAGCAGCACCCCCACACAGGGGACAGATACGCAGTATTTT. Amino acid sequence: CASSTPTQGTDTQYF. The chain joins TRBV7-9 to TRBJ2-3, with TRBD1 matching 7 bases. The CDR3 sequence is 15 residues long. Trimming took 5 bases from V and 3 from J; bases not matched to a gene: 8. Germline V lookup: CDR1 SEHNR, CDR2 FQNEAQ (reference sequence).